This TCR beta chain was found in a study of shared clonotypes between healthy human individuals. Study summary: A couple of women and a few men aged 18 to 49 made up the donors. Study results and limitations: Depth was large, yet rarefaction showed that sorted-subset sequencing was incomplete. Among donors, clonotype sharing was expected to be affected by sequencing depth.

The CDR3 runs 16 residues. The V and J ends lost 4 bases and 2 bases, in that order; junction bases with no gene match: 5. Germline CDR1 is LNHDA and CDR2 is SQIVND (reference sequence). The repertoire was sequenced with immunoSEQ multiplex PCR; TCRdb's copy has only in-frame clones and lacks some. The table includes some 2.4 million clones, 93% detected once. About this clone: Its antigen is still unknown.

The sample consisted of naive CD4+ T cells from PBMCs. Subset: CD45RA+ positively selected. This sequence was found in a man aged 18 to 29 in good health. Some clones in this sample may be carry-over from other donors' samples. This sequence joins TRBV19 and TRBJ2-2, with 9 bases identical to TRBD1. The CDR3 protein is CASSNPGQGNTGELFF. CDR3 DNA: TGTGCCAGTAGTAACCCGGGACAGGGAAACACCGGGGAGCTGTTTTTT.